What follows are 7 T cell receptor beta chains derived from one specimen sequenced in a study of metastatic and nonmetastatic thyroid tumors. Each patient went into thyroid surgery without having received any treatment. Using MiXCR, TCRdb re-called clones from the PCR reads. The profile shows 64,000 or so clones, 16% of them singletons. The specimen sequenced was blood. The source is a male donor with papillary thyroid cancer or a benign thyroid nodule (not recorded which). Some clones in this sample may be carry-over from other donors' samples.

This clone occurred a few times. This chain links TRBV6-2 or TRBV6-3 with TRBJ1-5; D unresolved. In germline, CDR1 is MNHEY, CDR2 SVGEGT. The CDR3 length is 15 residues. V dropped 6 bases and J dropped 2 bases, with 14 bases sitting between them. CDR3 loop: CASSTPSPGNQPQHF. The DNA for the CDR3 is TGTGCCAGCAGCACACCGAGTCCGGGCAATCAGCCCCAGCATTTT.

This clone has a count of ten or more. V gene TRBV24-1 combines with J gene TRBJ2-7; D might be TRBD1 (7 bases). Looked up from germline, CDR1 is KGHDR and CDR2 is SFDVKD. The V end was cut by 2 bases, the J end by 0 bases, with 16 bases between. The CDR3 is 17 amino acids. The CDR3 spells CATSDCVRGASSYEQYV. CDR3 sequence (DNA): TGTGCCACCAGTGATTGTGTCAGGGGGGCCAGCTCCTACGAGCAGTACGTC.

This clone counts as large (0.1 to 1%). The rearrangement joins TRBV28 to TRBJ2-7; 11 bases agree with TRBD1. CDR3 size: 14 residues. Unmatched junction bases numbered 11, after V lost 10 bases and J lost 6 bases. Germline values: CDR1 MDHEN, CDR2 SYDVKM. Here the CDR3 reads CATDPGQGVVEQYF. The CDR3 DNA sequence: TGTGCCACTGACCCGGGACAGGGGGTTGTCGAGCAGTACTTC.

As regards this clone: This sequence may be a read error, since a much larger clone differs from it by one base. The chain is built from TRBV10-3 and TRBJ2-5; no reliable D call. CDR3 size: 12 residues. CDR1 and CDR2 from the germline V gene are ENHRY and SYGVKD. The germline V and J ends were trimmed by 7 bases and 5 bases, with 11 bases remaining between them. The CDR3 reads CAIKMDDETQYF. Written as DNA, the CDR3 is TGTGCCATCAAAATGGATGATGAGACCCAGTACTTC.

This clone was seen many times. This sequence joins TRBV7-9 and TRBJ2-1; 7 positions agree with TRBD2. Germline CDR1 SEHNR, CDR2 FQNEAQ (reference sequence). The length of the CDR3 is 16 residues. Trimming removed 3 bases from V and 0 bases from J; junction bases left unmatched: 5. The CDR3 DNA reads TGTGCCAGCAGCTTCCCGCGGGGGAGCTCCTACAATGAGCAGTTCTTC. Residues: CASSFPRGSSYNEQFF.

This clone was found many times. The chain has TRBV7-9 and TRBJ2-5; the D gene is possibly TRBD2 (6 bases). The CDR3 extends over 13 amino acids. Germline CDR1 and CDR2: SEHNR and FQNEAQ (reference sequence). The V end lost 6 bases, the J end lost 2 bases, and 10 bases lay between the germline ends. In DNA, the CDR3 is TGTGCCAGCAGGGCGGGACTTCAAGAGACCCAGTACTTC. Its translation: CASRAGLQETQYF. The variable domain in full, with the rest retrieved from reference TRBV7-9 and TRBJ2-5, is DTGVSQNPRHKITKRGQNVTFRCDPISEHNRLYWYRQTLGQGPEFLTYFQNEAQLEKSRLLSDRFSAERPKGSFSTLEIQRTEQGDSAMYLCASRAGLQETQYFGPGTRLLVL.

In its sample, this clone was seen many times. V usage is TRBV5-4 and J usage is TRBJ2-7; 10 positions match TRBD1. The CDR3 extends over 16 amino acids. Germline CDR1 and CDR2: SGHNT and YYREEE (reference sequence). V was clipped by 0 bases and J by 7 bases; unmatched bases: 10. The CDR3 loop reads CASSLGSGQGTREQYF. The CDR3 coding sequence is TGTGCCAGCAGCTTGGGGTCGGGACAGGGGACCCGGGAGCAGTACTTC.